Here is one TCR beta chain with its context. Its matching antigen is unknown. V shed 6 bases, J shed 5 bases, and the junction held 4 bases outside the gene matches. Germline V gene lookup returns CDR1 SNHLY and CDR2 FYNNEI. This CDR3 has 12 amino acids. The donors belonged to the roughly 110-subject validation cohort, separate from the roughly 600-subject first cohort. Assay used: immunoSEQ multiplex PCR; TCRdb lists only in-frame clones, some missing. The data show fewer than 150,000 clones, roughly nine tenths seen once. This sample was included in a study of cytomegalovirus exposure and HLA in healthy donors. Study-level points and caveats: The classifier reportedly diagnosed cytomegalovirus status with high specificity and sensitivity. Confirmation in vitro established that three CMV-associated chains were specific for CMV antigens.

The source material was PBMCs. The V gene is TRBV2, the J gene TRBJ2-7; 7 positions agree with TRBD1. The clonotype was recovered from a man aged 18-30 years in good health and CMV-seropositive. Here the CDR3 reads CASSADRNEQYF. CDR3 DNA sequence: TGTGCCAGCAGCGCGGACAGGAACGAGCAGTACTTC.